The next 26 T cell receptor beta chains were all read from a single sample in a study of neoadjuvant anti-PD-1 for oral cavity cancer. TCRdb's table, derived via immunoSEQ multiplex PCR, lists solely in-frame clones and lacks some. The table records tens of thousands of clones, 83% of them present only once. Sequenced material: PBMCs, taken before nivolumab (anti-PD-1) treatment. The receptors here all came from a person aged 35 to 85 with oral cavity squamous cell carcinoma.

The rearrangement joins TRBV5-1 to TRBJ1-1; D remains unclear. The germline CDR1 and CDR2 sequences are SGHRS and YFSETQ. The V gene lost 0 bases and the J gene lost 6 bases, with 15 bases spanning the gap. CDR3 length equals 15 residues. The CDR3 here is CASSLASGSRAEAFF. The CDR3 DNA is TGCGCCAGCAGCTTGGCGTCTGGCAGCCGGGCTGAAGCTTTCTTT. The whole variable domain, filled in from reference TRBV5-1 and TRBJ1-1, reads KAGVTQTPRYLIKTRGQQVTLSCSPISGHRSVSWYQQTPGQGLQFLFEYFSETQRNKGNFPGRFSGRQFSNSRSEMNVSTLELGDSALYLCASSLASGSRAEAFFGQGTRLTVV.

V is TRBV27 and J is TRBJ1-5, with D uncertain. V was cut by 1 base and J by 7 bases, with 11 bases left in between. Germline assignment: CDR1 MNHEY and CDR2 SMNVEV (reference sequence). This CDR3 is 14 amino acids long. The DNA of the CDR3 is TGTGCCAGCAGTTTATGGGGAACCTTGCAGCCCCAGCATTTT. Its translation: CASSLWGTLQPQHF.

The chain couples TRBV18 to TRBJ2-7; possibly TRBD1 or TRBD2 for D (5 bases each). This CDR3 comprises 17 residues. Trimming removed 1 base from V and 2 bases from J, with 18 bases in between. Germline CDR1 is KGHSH and CDR2 is LQKENI. CDR3 sequence reads: CASSPLPGGRATYEQYF. CDR3 sequence (DNA): TGTGCCAGCTCACCACTCCCCGGAGGCAGGGCTACCTACGAGCAGTACTTC.

The chain is built from TRBV4-1 and TRBJ2-2, with TRBD1 matching 7 bases. Germline values: CDR1 MGHRA, CDR2 YSYEKL. V was pared by 4 bases and J by 6 bases, with 11 bases of the junction left unmatched. The CDR3 is made up of 16 amino acids. In DNA form, the CDR3 reads TGCGCCAGCAGCCGTGTTGGGGCAGGGGGAGCCGGGGAGCTGTTTTTT. Its protein product is CASSRVGAGGAGELFF.

This clone was counted once. J is TRBJ1-2 and V is TRBV6-5; unclear D gene. Trimming left V 7 bases short and J 0 bases short, with 15 bases between. CDR3 size: 15 residues. CDR1 is MNHEY and CDR2 is SVGAGI in the germline V gene. The CDR3 DNA reads as TGTGCCAGCAAACCCCATGACGCATCTAACTATGGCTACACCTTC. This sequence encodes CASKPHDASNYGYTF.

The chain uses TRBV4-1 and TRBJ1-5, with D tentatively TRBD1 (6 bases). Trimming left V 4 bases short and J 3 bases short, with 16 bases between. The germline V gene has CDR1 MGHRA and CDR2 YSYEKL. The CDR3 contains 16 residues. As DNA, the CDR3 is TGCGCCAGCAGCCCCATCCTGACAGGACTCAATCAGCCCCAGCATTTT. Translated: CASSPILTGLNQPQHF.

The chain links TRBV6-5 to TRBJ1-3; D is uncertain. Germline values: CDR1 MNHEY, CDR2 SVGAGI. This CDR3 spans 11 amino acids. Trimming pared 9 bases from V and 1 base from J, leaving 4 bases between. In DNA, the CDR3 is TGTGCCAGTTGGTCTGGAAACACCATATATTTT. This sequence encodes CASWSGNTIYF.

The chain recombines TRBV19 with TRBJ1-1; the D is unclear. V was clipped by 2 bases and J by 0 bases, with 7 bases between them. In germline, CDR1 is LNHDA, CDR2 SQIVND (reference sequence). The CDR3 runs 14 residues. This CDR3 is CASSITQLNTEAFF. The CDR3 DNA is TGTGCCAGTAGTATAACACAGCTGAACACTGAAGCTTTCTTT.

This clone was detected a few times. The CDR3 region has the DNA TGTGCCAGTAGTACTGTCAGGAAGAGCAATCAGCCCCAGCATTTT. Protein sequence: CASSTVRKSNQPQHF. The rearrangement uses TRBV19 and TRBJ1-5; D ambiguous. The CDR3 spans 15 residues. From germline, CDR1 is LNHDA and CDR2 SQIVND (reference sequence). V was clipped by 4 bases and J by 1 base, with 11 bases between them.

The chain combines TRBV30 with TRBJ2-2; 10 bases agree with TRBD2. The CDR3 consists of 17 residues. The germline gives CDR1 GTSNPN, CDR2 SVGIG (reference sequence). After removal of 0 bases from V and 0 bases from J, the junction contained 4 bases not matched to a gene. The CDR3 nucleotides read TGTGCCTGGAGTGTAAGCGGGAGGGCCTCGAACACCGGGGAGCTGTTTTTT. Translating gives CAWSVSGRASNTGELFF.

The gene calls are TRBV29-1 and TRBJ1-1; TRBD1 might be the D (6 bases). Germline CDR1 and CDR2: SQVTM and ANQGSEA. Trimming cost V 2 bases and J 4 bases, with 11 bases left between them. This CDR3 has 13 amino acids. CDR3 loop: CSVERGAPTEAFF. The CDR3, as DNA: TGCAGCGTTGAACGGGGGGCGCCCACTGAAGCTTTCTTT.

The rearrangement uses TRBV7-7 and TRBJ2-5; 14 bases map to TRBD2. V shed 5 bases, J shed 3 bases, and the junction held 5 bases outside the gene matches. This CDR3 contains 16 residues. In germline, CDR1 is SSHAT, CDR2 FNYEAQ (reference sequence). The CDR3 nucleotides read TGTGCCAGCAGCCTAGTGGGACTAGCGGGAGAAGAGACCCAGTACTTC. Its protein product is CASSLVGLAGEETQYF.

The chain uses TRBV30 and TRBJ1-2; D ambiguous. This CDR3 has 12 amino acids. Trimming left V 2 bases short and J 2 bases short, with 6 bases between. The germline CDR1 and CDR2 sequences are GTSNPN and SVGIG (reference sequence). The CDR3 loop reads CAWSPRNYGYTF. CDR3 bases: TGTGCCTGGAGTCCCCGGAACTATGGCTACACCTTC.

This chain joins TRBV6-5 and TRBJ1-4; possibly TRBD1 for D (6 bases). The germline V and J ends were trimmed by 4 bases and 8 bases, with 14 bases remaining between them. Germline V gene sequence: CDR1 MNHEY, CDR2 SVGAGI. CDR3 size: 14 residues. The CDR3 sequence is CASSSSTGREKLFF. CDR3 DNA: TGTGCCAGCAGTTCTTCTACAGGGCGGGAAAAACTGTTTTTT.

The chain couples TRBV30 to TRBJ1-2; D gene unclear. The V end was cut by 1 base, the J end by 5 bases, with 5 bases between. CDR1 and CDR2 (germline): GTSNPN, SVGIG (reference sequence). The CDR3 has 11 residues. In nucleotides, the CDR3 is TGTGCCTGGAGTGAGGGTTATGGCTACACCTTC. It specifies CAWSEGYGYTF.

The chain links TRBV11-2 to TRBJ2-7; weak D call: TRBD2 (5 bases). The CDR3 spans 13 residues. Germline CDR1 reads SGHAT; CDR2 reads FQNNGV. The V and J ends lost 1 base and 6 bases respectively, with 10 bases between them. CDR3 DNA sequence: TGTGCCAGCAGCTTAGGGACTGCCGGCGAGCAGTACTTC. Translating it yields CASSLGTAGEQYF.

This clone was observed a few times. The rearrangement links TRBV5-6 to TRBJ1-5; perhaps TRBD1 as D (5 bases). Germline V gives CDR1 SGHDT, CDR2 YYEEEE. The CDR3 is 14 residues long. Trimming removed 0 bases from V and 4 bases from J, with 8 bases in between. CDR3 sequence reads: CASSLVRENQPQHF. The DNA of the CDR3 is TGTGCCAGCAGCTTGGTCAGGGAGAATCAGCCCCAGCATTTT. Full variable domain (missing parts from reference TRBV5-6 and TRBJ1-5): DAGVTQSPTHLIKTRGQQVTLRCSPKSGHDTVSWYQQALGQGPQFIFQYYEEEERQRGNFPDRFSGHQFPNYSSELNVNALLLGDSALYLCASSLVRENQPQHFGDGTRLSIL.

V is TRBV7-2 and J is TRBJ2-1; D unclear. The germline gives CDR1 SGHTA, CDR2 FQGNSA. The CDR3 loop spans 13 amino acids. Trimming shortened V by 2 bases and J by 5 bases, and 7 bases separated the two germline ends. This CDR3 is CASSLTAHNEQFF. The CDR3 DNA is TGTGCCAGCAGCTTAACAGCCCACAATGAGCAGTTCTTC.

The gene calls are TRBV7-9 and TRBJ2-2; D ambiguous. The V and J ends lost 5 bases and 5 bases respectively, with 9 bases between them. This CDR3 spans 13 amino acids. Germline V gives CDR1 SEHNR, CDR2 FQNEAQ (reference sequence). The CDR3 sequence: CASSPRETGELFF. The CDR3 DNA sequence: TGTGCCAGCAGCCCAAGGGAAACCGGGGAGCTGTTTTTT.

The V gene is TRBV7-9, the J gene TRBJ2-5; D unclear. Germline values: CDR1 SEHNR, CDR2 FQNEAQ (reference sequence). This CDR3 spans 15 amino acids. Trimming shortened V by 4 bases and J by 1 base, and 13 bases separated the two germline ends. CDR3 nucleotide sequence: TGTGCCAGCAGCTCAGCCCGACGAATCCAAGAGACCCAGTACTTC. Translation gives CASSSARRIQETQYF.

The chain is built from TRBV4-1 and TRBJ2-1; TRBD1 might be the D (6 bases). V was clipped by 6 bases and J by 9 bases, with 24 bases between them. The CDR3 loop spans 16 amino acids. Germline V gene lookup returns CDR1 MGHRA and CDR2 YSYEKL. CDR3 amino acids: CASRPRGETSRGEQFF. CDR3 nucleotide sequence: TGCGCCAGCAGGCCCAGGGGCGAAACTAGTAGGGGTGAGCAGTTCTTC.

The chain carries TRBV2 and TRBJ1-2; D may be TRBD1 (6 bases). Germline V CDR1 and CDR2: SNHLY, FYNNEI. The CDR3 has 13 amino acids. Trimming shortened V by 4 bases and J by 4 bases, and 10 bases separated the two germline ends. The CDR3 region has the DNA TGTGCCAGCAGTGCACAGGGAGGCTATGGCTACACCTTC. This gives the protein CASSAQGGYGYTF.

V and J are TRBV12-2 and TRBJ2-3; the D segment call TRBD2 is taken from the table without a DNA check. TRBV12-2 is recorded as a pseudogene. The CDR3 covers 16 residues. CDR3 nucleotide sequence: TGTGCAAGTCGCTCAAACCGGGGGAGTACCCCAGATACGCAGTATTTT. This sequence encodes CASRSNRGSTPDTQYF.

This clone is categorized as medium-sized. The rearrangement links TRBV4-2 to TRBJ2-7; possibly TRBD1 for D (5 bases). Germline V lookup: CDR1 LGHNA, CDR2 YNFKEQ. Trimming took off 0 bases at V and 1 base at J, with 10 bases between the two ends. The CDR3 is 15 amino acids. This CDR3 reads CASSQDREISYEQYF. CDR3 coding DNA: TGTGCCAGCAGCCAAGACAGGGAAATTTCCTACGAGCAGTACTTC.

The chain links TRBV14 to TRBJ2-7, with TRBD1 identical over 8 bases. Trimming took 1 base from V and 6 from J; bases not matched to a gene: 5. Looked up from germline, CDR1 is SGHDN and CDR2 is FVKESK. This CDR3 has 14 residues. CDR3 protein: CASSQGTGWREQYF. The CDR3 nucleotides read TGTGCCAGCAGCCAAGGGACAGGGTGGCGCGAGCAGTACTTC.

The chain links TRBV10-3 to TRBJ2-3, with D possibly TRBD2 on 6 matching bases. The V gene's germline CDR1 is ENHRY and CDR2 SYGVKD. This CDR3 region has 14 residues. The V and J ends lost 6 bases and 1 base respectively, with 11 bases between them. This CDR3 reads CAISQGGGTDTQYF. The CDR3 bases are TGTGCCATCAGCCAGGGAGGTGGCACAGATACGCAGTATTTT.